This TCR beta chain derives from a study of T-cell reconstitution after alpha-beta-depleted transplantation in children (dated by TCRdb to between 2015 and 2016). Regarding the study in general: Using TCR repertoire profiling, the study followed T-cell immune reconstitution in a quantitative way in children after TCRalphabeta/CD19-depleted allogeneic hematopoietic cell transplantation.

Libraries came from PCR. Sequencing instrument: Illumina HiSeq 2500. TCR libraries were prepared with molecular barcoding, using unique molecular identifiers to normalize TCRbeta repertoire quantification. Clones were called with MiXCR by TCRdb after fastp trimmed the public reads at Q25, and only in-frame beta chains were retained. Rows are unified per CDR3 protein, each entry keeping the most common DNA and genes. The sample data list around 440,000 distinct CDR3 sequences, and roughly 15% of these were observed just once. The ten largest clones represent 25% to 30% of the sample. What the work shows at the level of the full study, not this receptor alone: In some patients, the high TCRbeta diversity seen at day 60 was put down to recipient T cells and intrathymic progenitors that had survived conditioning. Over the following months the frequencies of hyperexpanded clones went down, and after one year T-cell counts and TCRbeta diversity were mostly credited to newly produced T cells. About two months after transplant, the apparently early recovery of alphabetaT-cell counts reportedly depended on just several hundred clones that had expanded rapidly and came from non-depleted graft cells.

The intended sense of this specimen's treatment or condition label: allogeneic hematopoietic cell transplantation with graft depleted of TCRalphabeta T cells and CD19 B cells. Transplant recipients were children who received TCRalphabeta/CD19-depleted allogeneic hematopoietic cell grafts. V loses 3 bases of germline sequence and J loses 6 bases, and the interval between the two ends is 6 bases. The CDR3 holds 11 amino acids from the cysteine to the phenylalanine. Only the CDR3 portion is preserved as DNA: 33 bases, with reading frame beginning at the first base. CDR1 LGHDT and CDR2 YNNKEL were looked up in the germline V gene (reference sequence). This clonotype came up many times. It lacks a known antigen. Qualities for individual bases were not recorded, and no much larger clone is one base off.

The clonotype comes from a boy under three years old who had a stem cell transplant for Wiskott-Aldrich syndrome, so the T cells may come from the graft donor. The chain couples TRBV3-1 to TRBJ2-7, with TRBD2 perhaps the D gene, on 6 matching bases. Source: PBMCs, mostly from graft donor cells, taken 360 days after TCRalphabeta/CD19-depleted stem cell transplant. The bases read TGTGCCAGCAGCCAGGGGGGCGAGCAGTACTTC. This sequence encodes CASSQGGEQYF.